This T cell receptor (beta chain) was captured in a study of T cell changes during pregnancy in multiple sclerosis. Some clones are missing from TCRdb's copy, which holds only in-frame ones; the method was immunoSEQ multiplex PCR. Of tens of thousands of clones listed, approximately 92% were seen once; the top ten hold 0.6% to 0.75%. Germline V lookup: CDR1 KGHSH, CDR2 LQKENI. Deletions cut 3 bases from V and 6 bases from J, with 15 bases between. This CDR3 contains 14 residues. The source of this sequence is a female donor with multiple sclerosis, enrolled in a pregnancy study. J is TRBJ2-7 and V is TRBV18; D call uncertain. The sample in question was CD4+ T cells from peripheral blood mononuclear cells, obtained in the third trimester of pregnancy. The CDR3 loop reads CASSPATPPTEQYF. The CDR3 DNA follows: TGTGCCAGCTCACCGGCAACACCACCCACCGAGCAGTACTTC.